The rows below give T cell receptor beta chains drawn from one sample of a study of blood T cells in healthy people across ages. From the 5' RACE reads, TCRdb called clonotypes with MiXCR, one entry per CDR3 protein. The repertoire consists of about 830,000 distinct CDR3 sequences, with 55% to 75% occurring once and the leading ten covering about 20%. The specimen was blood. These receptors were collected from a man under 40 in good health. The CDR3 runs from the conserved cysteine through the conserved F or W. D genes are given only for firm matches. Size tells how often a clone was seen (once, few, many) or the class of an expanded clone, and some rows leave it out.

clone_size: NA
d_call: NA
j_call: TRBJ2-7
cdr3_length: 14
v_call: TRBV27
cdr3_nt: TGTGCCAGCAGTGGGGGACGGATTAGCGGCGAGCAGTACTTC
cdr3_aa: CASSGGRISGEQYF

clone_size: few
d_call: NA
j_call: TRBJ1-2
cdr3_length: 14
v_call: TRBV10-1
cdr3_nt: TGCGCCAGCAGTGAGTCGATCTACCGAAATGGCTACACCTTC
cdr3_aa: CASSESIYRNGYTF

clone_size: NA
d_call: TRBD1
j_call: TRBJ1-2
cdr3_length: 17
v_call: TRBV20-1
cdr3_nt: TGCAGTGCTAGAGATCGAGGACAGGGAACTCTCCCATATGGCTACACCTTC
cdr3_aa: CSARDRGQGTLPYGYTF

clone_size: NA
d_call: TRBD2
j_call: TRBJ2-1
cdr3_length: 17
v_call: TRBV7-9
cdr3_nt: TGTGCCAGCAGCTCGCGGACTAGCGGGGGGCCATCCAATGAGCAGTTCTTC
cdr3_aa: CASSSRTSGGPSNEQFF

clone_size: NA
d_call: NA
j_call: TRBJ2-6
cdr3_length: 20
v_call: TRBV4-3
cdr3_nt: TGCGCCAGCAGCCAAGATATATTAACGGACACCTATACTGGGGCCAACGTCCTGACTTTC
cdr3_aa: CASSQDILTDTYTGANVLTF

clone_size: NA
d_call: NA
j_call: TRBJ2-7
cdr3_length: 16
v_call: TRBV27
cdr3_nt: TGTGCCAGCAGTTTAGGCCCCGGGGGCTCCTACAATGAGCAGTACTTC
cdr3_aa: CASSLGPGGSYNEQYF

clone_size: few
d_call: TRBD2
j_call: TRBJ2-7
cdr3_length: 13
v_call: TRBV20-1
cdr3_nt: TGCAGTGCCAGCGGGGGATCGTCGAGCGAGCAGTACTTC
cdr3_aa: CSASGGSSSEQYF

clone_size: NA
d_call: TRBD2
j_call: TRBJ2-7
cdr3_length: 14
v_call: TRBV2
cdr3_nt: TGTGCCAGCAAAGGGGCGCTAGCGGGGATCGAGCAGTACTTC
cdr3_aa: CASKGALAGIEQYF

clone_size: NA
d_call: NA
j_call: TRBJ2-2
cdr3_length: 16
v_call: TRBV27
cdr3_nt: TGTGCCAGCAGTTTTTCGGGGAATTTCCGCACCGGGGAGCTGTTTTTT
cdr3_aa: CASSFSGNFRTGELFF

clone_size: NA
d_call: TRBD2
j_call: TRBJ2-1
cdr3_length: 15
v_call: TRBV20-1
cdr3_nt: TGCAGTGCCAGAGGTGGGCTAGCGGGAGTAAGGGAGCAGTTCTTC
cdr3_aa: CSARGGLAGVREQFF

clone_size: few
d_call: TRBD1
j_call: TRBJ1-2
cdr3_length: 15
v_call: TRBV5-5
cdr3_nt: TGTGCCAGCAGCTTGGGGACAGGGGGCGCGGGCGGCTACACCTTC
cdr3_aa: CASSLGTGGAGGYTF

clone_size: NA
d_call: NA
j_call: TRBJ2-7
cdr3_length: 12
v_call: TRBV28
cdr3_nt: TGTGCCAGCAGTCCTTCCCAGTTCGAGCAGTACTTC
cdr3_aa: CASSPSQFEQYF

clone_size: NA
d_call: NA
j_call: TRBJ2-6
cdr3_length: 15
v_call: TRBV5-1
cdr3_nt: TGCGCCAGCAGCTATCGGACGAATGGGGCCAACGTCCTGACTTTC
cdr3_aa: CASSYRTNGANVLTF

clone_size: once
d_call: NA
j_call: TRBJ1-4
cdr3_length: 15
v_call: TRBV4-1
cdr3_nt: TGCGCCAGCAGCCACGGACGGGGCACGTCTGAAAAACTGTTTTTT
cdr3_aa: CASSHGRGTSEKLFF

clone_size: few
d_call: NA
j_call: TRBJ2-1
cdr3_length: 13
v_call: TRBV5-5
cdr3_nt: TGTGCCAGCAGCCCGATAGGGGGGGATGAGCAGTTCTTC
cdr3_aa: CASSPIGGDEQFF

clone_size: NA
d_call: NA
j_call: TRBJ2-5
cdr3_length: 14
v_call: TRBV12-3/TRBV12-4
cdr3_nt: TGTGCCAGCAGCCAGGGCCCCGAAAAAGAGACCCAGTACTTC
cdr3_aa: CASSQGPEKETQYF

clone_size: NA
d_call: NA
j_call: TRBJ2-1
cdr3_length: 16
v_call: TRBV24-1
cdr3_nt: TGTGCCACCAGTGACCATACCGGGAACTCCTACAATGAGCAGTTCTTC
cdr3_aa: CATSDHTGNSYNEQFF

clone_size: few
d_call: TRBD1
j_call: TRBJ2-5
cdr3_length: 16
v_call: TRBV20-1
cdr3_nt: TGCAGTGCTAGGGAGGGACCTCGGACAGGGATAGAGACCCAGTACTTC
cdr3_aa: CSAREGPRTGIETQYF

clone_size: NA
d_call: TRBD2
j_call: TRBJ2-1
cdr3_length: 16
v_call: TRBV4-2
cdr3_nt: TGTGCCAGCAGCCAAGTTACTAGCGGGAGCAGGAATGAGCAGTTCTTC
cdr3_aa: CASSQVTSGSRNEQFF

clone_size: NA
d_call: NA
j_call: TRBJ2-7
cdr3_length: 12
v_call: TRBV7-9
cdr3_nt: TGTGCCAGCAGCTTAGGATACCACGAGCGGTACTTC
cdr3_aa: CASSLGYHERYF

clone_size: once
d_call: NA
j_call: TRBJ1-2
cdr3_length: 15
v_call: TRBV6-5
cdr3_nt: TGTGCCAGCAGACAAGGGACCTCGGGGGGCAGTGGCTACACCTTC
cdr3_aa: CASRQGTSGGSGYTF

clone_size: few
d_call: NA
j_call: TRBJ2-1
cdr3_length: 14
v_call: TRBV27
cdr3_nt: TGTGCCAGCAGTTTCTCTGGTTTCTACAATGAGCAGTTCTTC
cdr3_aa: CASSFSGFYNEQFF

clone_size: NA
d_call: TRBD1
j_call: TRBJ2-5
cdr3_length: 16
v_call: TRBV10-3
cdr3_nt: TGTGCCATCAGTGACCCTGGACAGGGGAGGTTGGAGACCCAGTACTTC
cdr3_aa: CAISDPGQGRLETQYF

clone_size: NA
d_call: TRBD2
j_call: TRBJ2-6
cdr3_length: 21
v_call: TRBV6-4
cdr3_nt: TGTGCCAGCAGTGACTCTAGGCGGTTGGTGGGACTAAGCGCTGGGGCCAACGTCCTGACTTTC
cdr3_aa: CASSDSRRLVGLSAGANVLTF

clone_size: few
d_call: NA
j_call: TRBJ2-7
cdr3_length: 15
v_call: TRBV2
cdr3_nt: TGTGCCAGCAGTGAAATTGGGGGACTTAACTACGAGCAGTACTTC
cdr3_aa: CASSEIGGLNYEQYF

clone_size: NA
d_call: NA
j_call: TRBJ1-1
cdr3_length: 15
v_call: TRBV4-3
cdr3_nt: TGCGCCAGCAGCCGTAAAACAGGGTTGAACACTGAAGCTTTCTTT
cdr3_aa: CASSRKTGLNTEAFF

clone_size: NA
d_call: TRBD2
j_call: TRBJ2-1
cdr3_length: 15
v_call: TRBV7-2
cdr3_nt: TGTGCCAGCAGCAAAAGCGGGAGTTGGGAGAATGAGCAGTTCTTC
cdr3_aa: CASSKSGSWENEQFF

clone_size: few
d_call: NA
j_call: TRBJ2-1
cdr3_length: 15
v_call: TRBV4-3
cdr3_nt: TGCGCCAGCAGCCGGGGTGCCAGCTACTCCGGCCATCAGTTCTTC
cdr3_aa: CASSRGASYSGHQFF

clone_size: NA
d_call: TRBD2
j_call: TRBJ2-5
cdr3_length: 16
v_call: TRBV9
cdr3_nt: TGTGCCAGCAGCGTAGGAGCGGGGGCCATCAAAGAGACCCAGTACTTC
cdr3_aa: CASSVGAGAIKETQYF

clone_size: NA
d_call: TRBD2
j_call: TRBJ2-4
cdr3_length: 17
v_call: TRBV9
cdr3_nt: TGTGCCAGCAGCGCCGGGGGAGCGGGAGGGCCTGCAAACATTCAGTACTTC
cdr3_aa: CASSAGGAGGPANIQYF

clone_size: few
d_call: TRBD2
j_call: TRBJ2-1
cdr3_length: 15
v_call: TRBV27
cdr3_nt: TGTGCCAGCAGTTCCAGTAGCGGGAGGGACAATGAGCAGTTCTTC
cdr3_aa: CASSSSSGRDNEQFF

clone_size: NA
d_call: NA
j_call: TRBJ1-2
cdr3_length: 14
v_call: TRBV7-9
cdr3_nt: TGTGCCAGCAGCCCCGAGATCGAGAGGGACGGCTACACCTTC
cdr3_aa: CASSPEIERDGYTF

clone_size: NA
d_call: TRBD2
j_call: TRBJ2-7
cdr3_length: 13
v_call: TRBV9
cdr3_nt: TGTGCCACAGGAACGAGCGGGATCAGCGAGCAGTACTTC
cdr3_aa: CATGTSGISEQYF

clone_size: NA
d_call: TRBD1
j_call: TRBJ2-7
cdr3_length: 16
v_call: TRBV6-5
cdr3_nt: TGTGCCAGCAGTTACTTGCGGACAGGGGGGGGCTACGAGCAGTACTTC
cdr3_aa: CASSYLRTGGGYEQYF

clone_size: NA
d_call: NA
j_call: TRBJ2-7
cdr3_length: 13
v_call: TRBV30
cdr3_nt: TGTGCCTCCATGAACGGGAAAGGCTACGAGCAGTACTTC
cdr3_aa: CASMNGKGYEQYF

clone_size: few
d_call: NA
j_call: TRBJ2-1
cdr3_length: 14
v_call: TRBV6-5
cdr3_nt: TGTGCCAGCAGCGTCGGCCAACGGTGGGGTGAGCAGTTCTTC
cdr3_aa: CASSVGQRWGEQFF

clone_size: NA
d_call: NA
j_call: TRBJ2-4
cdr3_length: 14
v_call: TRBV9
cdr3_nt: TGTGCCAGCAGCGTAGGACGGGGGACAGACATTCAGTACTTC
cdr3_aa: CASSVGRGTDIQYF

clone_size: NA
d_call: NA
j_call: TRBJ2-5
cdr3_length: 13
v_call: TRBV29-1
cdr3_nt: TGCAGCGTTGGGGGGGTAGGGCGAGAGACCCAGTACTTC
cdr3_aa: CSVGGVGRETQYF

clone_size: NA
d_call: NA
j_call: TRBJ2-1
cdr3_length: 18
v_call: TRBV18
cdr3_nt: TGTGCCAGCTCACCTCAAGGGGCTGGGGCAGGGTTTCACAATGAGCAGTTCTTC
cdr3_aa: CASSPQGAGAGFHNEQFF

clone_size: once
d_call: TRBD1
j_call: TRBJ2-1
cdr3_length: 17
v_call: TRBV6-1
cdr3_nt: TGTGCCAGCAGAAAAACACCCGGACAGGGGGTGGGGAATGAGCAGTTCTTC
cdr3_aa: CASRKTPGQGVGNEQFF

clone_size: NA
d_call: TRBD2
j_call: TRBJ2-1
cdr3_length: 14
v_call: TRBV27
cdr3_nt: TGTGCCAGCAGGGGCGGGACTAGCAACAATGAGCAGTTCTTC
cdr3_aa: CASRGGTSNNEQFF

clone_size: NA
d_call: NA
j_call: TRBJ1-1
cdr3_length: 13
v_call: TRBV12-3/TRBV12-4
cdr3_nt: TGTGCCAGCAGTCTCTTGAAGGACACTGAAGCTTTCTTT
cdr3_aa: CASSLLKDTEAFF

clone_size: NA
d_call: NA
j_call: TRBJ1-1
cdr3_length: 17
v_call: TRBV7-8
cdr3_nt: TGTGCCAGCAGCTTTTCAGATTGGGGGGCAGTGAATACTGAAGCTTTCTTT
cdr3_aa: CASSFSDWGAVNTEAFF

clone_size: NA
d_call: TRBD2
j_call: TRBJ2-1
cdr3_length: 14
v_call: TRBV7-9
cdr3_nt: TGTGCCAGCAGCGGAAAAGGGACTAGGTATGAGCAGTTCTTC
cdr3_aa: CASSGKGTRYEQFF

clone_size: NA
d_call: NA
j_call: TRBJ2-6
cdr3_length: 15
v_call: TRBV20-1
cdr3_nt: TGCAGTGCTAGTGATGTGAACTCTGGGGCCAACGTCCTGACTTTC
cdr3_aa: CSASDVNSGANVLTF

clone_size: NA
d_call: NA
j_call: TRBJ2-7
cdr3_length: 18
v_call: TRBV15
cdr3_nt: TGTGCCACCAGCAGAGGGGCCACCCTTTCGTCAGGCCCCTACGAGCAGTACTTC
cdr3_aa: CATSRGATLSSGPYEQYF